The 9 T cell receptor beta chains listed next were all sequenced from one sample in a study of cytomegalovirus exposure and HLA in healthy donors. The PCR ran on 60 Vbeta and 13 Jbeta primers. Libraries were prepared by immunoSEQ multiplex PCR; TCRdb keeps only in-frame clonotypes and omits some of them. The sample carries 120,000 or so clones, 80% recorded once. Sequencing was performed on PBMCs. The source of these receptors is a man aged 30-40 years in good health and CMV-seropositive.

The CDR3 protein is CASSPTTRDTPGNEKLFF. The CDR3 DNA sequence: TGTGCCAGCAGCCCCACAACCCGCGACACCCCAGGTAATGAAAAACTGTTTTTT. V is TRBV21-1 and J is TRBJ1-4; TRBD1 is the table's D call, not checked against the DNA. TRBV21-1 is marked as a pseudogene. The CDR3 has 18 amino acids.

This clone was seen a handful of times. The J gene is TRBJ1-6, the V gene TRBV5-1; TRBD1 aligns across 8 bases. The CDR3 is 15 residues long. Looked up from germline, CDR1 is SGHRS and CDR2 is YFSETQ. V trimming: 4 bases; J trimming: 7 bases; junction bases outside the gene matches: 7. This CDR3 reads CASSPGTGRNSPLHF. DNA of the CDR3: TGCGCCAGCAGCCCGGGGACAGGTAGAAATTCACCCCTCCACTTT.

J is TRBJ1-2 and V is TRBV5-6; the D gene is possibly TRBD1 (5 bases). V shed 4 bases and J shed 8 bases, with 27 bases lying between them. Germline assignment: CDR1 SGHDT and CDR2 YYEEEE. The CDR3 consists of 17 residues. CDR3 loop: CASSGVATRGPLEGYTF. As DNA, the CDR3 is TGTGCCAGCAGCGGAGTGGCGACAAGGGGTCCCTTGGAAGGCTACACCTTC.

The V and J genes are TRBV2 and TRBJ2-7; 10 bases match TRBD1. Germline trimming cut 8 bases from V and 4 bases from J; bases unmatched to any gene: 5. Germline V gene data show CDR1 as SNHLY and CDR2 as FYNNEI. This CDR3 contains 13 residues. Written as DNA, the CDR3 is TGTGCCAGCGCGGGACAGGGGTATTACGAGCAGTACTTC. The encoded protein is CASAGQGYYEQYF.

The chain links TRBV7-3 to TRBJ2-3; 7 bases are a match to TRBD2. Germline CDR1 is SGHTA and CDR2 is FQGTGA. There are 15 residues in the CDR3. V shed 1 base and J 4 bases; nucleotides not matched to a gene: 5. CDR3 residues: CASSLMGRAADTQYF. Written as DNA, the CDR3 is TGTGCCAGCAGCTTAATGGGGAGGGCGGCAGATACGCAGTATTTT. Based on the CDR3 plus reference TRBV7-3 and TRBJ2-3, the full variable domain is GAGVSQTPSNKVTEKGKYVELRCDPISGHTALYWYRQSLGQGPEFLIYFQGTGAADDSGLPNDRFFAVRPEGSVSTLKIQRTERGDSAVYLCASSLMGRAADTQYFGPGTRLTVL.

V is TRBV5-1 and J is TRBJ2-7; 7 positions agree with TRBD1. CDR3 length: 15 residues. Germline CDR1 and CDR2: SGHRS and YFSETQ. Trimming cost V 2 bases and J 2 bases; bases outside gene matches: 7. The CDR3 nucleotides read TGCGCCAGCAGCTTTTCCCCAGGGACAGCCTACGAGCAGTACTTC. It yields the protein CASSFSPGTAYEQYF.

A single count supports this clone. The chain links TRBV6-6 to TRBJ1-4; maybe TRBD1 (5 bases). This CDR3 is 13 amino acids long. The germline V gene has CDR1 MNHNY and CDR2 SVGAGI (reference sequence). Trimming stripped 7 bases from V and 6 bases from J, with 12 bases between. The CDR3 protein is CASTSPGYEKLFF. DNA for the CDR3: TGTGCCAGCACATCGCCAGGGTATGAAAAACTGTTTTTT.

The gene calls are TRBV19 and TRBJ2-1; 7 bases are shared with TRBD2. This CDR3 has 16 residues. Germline V gives CDR1 LNHDA, CDR2 SQIVND (reference sequence). With V trimmed by 1 base and J by 5 bases, 8 bases remained unmatched. For the CDR3, the DNA is TGTGCCAGTAGTATAGTGGGGGGGGAAGGAAACAATGAGCAGTTCTTC. Residues: CASSIVGGEGNNEQFF.

V is TRBV6-5 and J is TRBJ1-5; 7 bases match TRBD1. V was pared by 4 bases and J by 4 bases, with 10 bases of the junction left unmatched. Looked up from germline, CDR1 is MNHEY and CDR2 is SVGAGI. This CDR3 contains 16 residues. CDR3 nucleotide sequence: TGTGCCAGCAGTTTAGAACCGACAGGGTTAAATCAGCCCCAGCATTTT. This sequence encodes CASSLEPTGLNQPQHF.